This TCR beta chain originates from a study of blood T cell repertoires in COVID-19. The wider study: Whether acute or convalescent, the COVID-19 samples came from the United States, Italy and Spain. The analysed material was cDNA or gDNA that came from T cells, B-cell-depleted T cells, or PBMCs.

In the authors' methods: Amplified reference gene primers provided the basis for estimating nucleated cell counts. TCRdb's table, derived via immunoSEQ multiplex PCR, lists solely in-frame clones and lacks some. V and J calls and clone size come straight from that table; D and trimming were deduced from the DNA. Among 180,000 or so clones listed, around 83% were seen once. CDR1 is SEHNR and CDR2 is FQNEAQ in the germline V gene (reference sequence). Deletions cut 5 bases from V and 8 bases from J, with 15 bases between. CDR3 length: 13 amino acids. This chain links TRBV7-9 with TRBJ1-1; perhaps TRBD1 as D (6 bases). The origin of this receptor is a woman of 80 years or more with acute or convalescent COVID-19. Material: peripheral blood. The CDR3 reads CASSGYRALEAFF. The CDR3 DNA reads as TGTGCCAGCAGCGGCTACAGGGCTTTAGAAGCTTTCTTT.